These T cell receptor beta chains were read from a single sample in a study of T cells after posttransplantation cyclophosphamide. The method was immunoSEQ multiplex PCR; TCRdb's version includes in-frame clones alone and lacks a portion of them. There are approximately 41,000 clones in the sample, none observed a single time. Source material: PBMCs. The receptors shown here come from a man in his fifties or sixties in good health, CMV-negative, and a related stem cell transplant donor. Each CDR3 is given with its conserved first and last residue. The D gene is left open where the match is weak.

d_gene: -; v_gene: TRBV5-5; CDR3aa: CASQLGLNQPQHF
d_gene: -; v_gene: TRBV29-1; CDR3aa: CSARLGGGETQYF
d_gene: -; v_gene: TRBV6-6; CDR3aa: CASTHPGETQYF
d_gene: TRBD1; v_gene: TRBV27; CDR3aa: CASSVQGAEETQYF
d_gene: TRBD1; v_gene: TRBV5-4; CDR3aa: CASSTRDSSYEQYF
d_gene: -; v_gene: TRBV29-1; CDR3aa: CSVKTGLGTDTQYF
d_gene: TRBD1; v_gene: TRBV5-4; CDR3aa: CASSAAGTGDAKLFF
d_gene: -; v_gene: TRBV5-4; CDR3aa: CASSLAEGGAETQYF
d_gene: -; v_gene: TRBV6-1; CDR3aa: CASRSAGADEKLFF
d_gene: -; v_gene: TRBV27; CDR3aa: CASSTATGGGRNTEAFF
d_gene: -; v_gene: TRBV18; CDR3aa: CASSPPNQGFQPQHF
d_gene: TRBD1; v_gene: TRBV4-3; CDR3aa: CASSQYSDRGYGYTF
d_gene: -; v_gene: TRBV10-3; CDR3aa: CAISDGDPESTDTQYF
d_gene: -; v_gene: TRBV10-2; CDR3aa: CASSVGGTYNEQFF
d_gene: TRBD1; v_gene: TRBV15; CDR3aa: CATSRVDRGSTEAFF
d_gene: -; v_gene: TRBV19; CDR3aa: CASSTGHEADTQYF
d_gene: -; v_gene: TRBV6-5; CDR3aa: CASSRSGLPLYEQYF
d_gene: -; v_gene: TRBV30; CDR3aa: CAWRDPGLNNEQFF
d_gene: -; v_gene: TRBV5-1; CDR3aa: CASSLASSYEQYF
d_gene: TRBD2; v_gene: TRBV11-2; CDR3aa: CASSLVVAGGGETQYF
d_gene: -; v_gene: TRBV19; CDR3aa: CASTVQTGRNGYTF
d_gene: -; v_gene: TRBV5-8; CDR3aa: CASSIAYSTDTQYF
d_gene: TRBD2; v_gene: TRBV2; CDR3aa: CASSLRRLAGKTQYF
d_gene: TRBD1; v_gene: TRBV5-1; CDR3aa: CASSPGTALAKNIQYF
d_gene: TRBD2; v_gene: TRBV9; CDR3aa: CASSVAGGGADTQYF
d_gene: TRBD2; v_gene: TRBV28; CDR3aa: CASSYNSGRVTDTQYF
d_gene: TRBD1; v_gene: TRBV7-3; CDR3aa: CASSSTGGYGNEQFF
d_gene: TRBD2; v_gene: TRBV6-4; CDR3aa: CASKSPAGGYEQYF
d_gene: TRBD1; v_gene: TRBV19; CDR3aa: CASSIVRTGHANEQYF
d_gene: -; v_gene: TRBV7-6; CDR3aa: CASSLELASDTQYF
d_gene: -; v_gene: TRBV10-3; CDR3aa: CASTGSYEQYF
d_gene: TRBD1; v_gene: TRBV4-1; CDR3aa: CASSQRTGGTRTNEKLFF
d_gene: TRBD2; v_gene: TRBV7-3; CDR3aa: CASNLGLAGGTDTQYF